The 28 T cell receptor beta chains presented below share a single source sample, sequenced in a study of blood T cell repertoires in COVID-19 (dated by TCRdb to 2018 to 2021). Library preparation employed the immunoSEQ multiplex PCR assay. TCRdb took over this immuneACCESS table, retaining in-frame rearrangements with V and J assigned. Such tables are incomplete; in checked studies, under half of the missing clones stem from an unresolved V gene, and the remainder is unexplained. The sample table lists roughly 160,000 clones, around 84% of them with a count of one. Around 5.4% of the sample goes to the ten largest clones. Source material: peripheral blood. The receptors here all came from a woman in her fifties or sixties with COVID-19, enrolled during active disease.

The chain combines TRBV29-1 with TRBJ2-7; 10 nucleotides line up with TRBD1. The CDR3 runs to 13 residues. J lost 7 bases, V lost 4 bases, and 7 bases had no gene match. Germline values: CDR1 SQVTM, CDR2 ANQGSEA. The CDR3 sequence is CSVARQGAGEQYF. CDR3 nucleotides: TGCAGCGTTGCCAGACAGGGGGCCGGGGAGCAGTACTTC.

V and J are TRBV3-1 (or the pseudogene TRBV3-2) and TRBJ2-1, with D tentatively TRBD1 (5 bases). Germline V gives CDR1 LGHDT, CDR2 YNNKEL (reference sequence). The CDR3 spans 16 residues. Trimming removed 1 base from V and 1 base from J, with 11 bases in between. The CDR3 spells CASSQGLGDSYNEQFF. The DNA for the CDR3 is TGTGCCAGCAGCCAAGGGCTAGGGGATTCCTACAATGAGCAGTTCTTC.

DNA for the CDR3: TGTGCCAGCAGTCCTAATAGCGGGGGGGCGGGTACGCAGTATTTT. As protein: CASSPNSGGAGTQYF. The chain recombines TRBV28 with TRBJ2-3, with 11 bases fitting TRBD2. V dropped 5 bases and J dropped 8; count of bases not matched to a gene: 9. Germline assignment: CDR1 MDHEN and CDR2 SYDVKM. The CDR3 covers 15 residues.

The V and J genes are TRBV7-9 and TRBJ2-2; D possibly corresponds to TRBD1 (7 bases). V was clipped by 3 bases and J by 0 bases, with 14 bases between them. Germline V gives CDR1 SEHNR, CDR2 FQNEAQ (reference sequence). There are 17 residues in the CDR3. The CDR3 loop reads CASSFGGGFANTGELFF. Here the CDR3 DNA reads TGTGCCAGCAGCTTTGGAGGGGGCTTCGCGAACACCGGGGAGCTGTTTTTT.

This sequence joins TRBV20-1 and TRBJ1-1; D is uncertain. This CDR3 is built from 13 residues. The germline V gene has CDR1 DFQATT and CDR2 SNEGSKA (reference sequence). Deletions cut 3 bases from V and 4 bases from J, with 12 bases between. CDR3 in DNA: TGCAGTGCTAGTTTGGGCCGGGGCACTGAAGCTTTCTTT. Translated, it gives CSASLGRGTEAFF.

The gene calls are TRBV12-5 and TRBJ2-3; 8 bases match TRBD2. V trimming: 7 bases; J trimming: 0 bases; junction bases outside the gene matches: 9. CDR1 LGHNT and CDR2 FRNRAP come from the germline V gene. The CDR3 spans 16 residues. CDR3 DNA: TGTGCTAGTGCCTCGGCGGCGGGGGGTAGCACAGATACGCAGTATTTT. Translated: CASASAAGGSTDTQYF.

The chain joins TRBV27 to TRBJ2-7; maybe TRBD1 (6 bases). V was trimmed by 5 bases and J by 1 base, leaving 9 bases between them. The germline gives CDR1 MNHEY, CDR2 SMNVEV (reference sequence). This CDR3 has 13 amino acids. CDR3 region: CASSRQASYEQYF. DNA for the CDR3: TGTGCCAGCAGTCGACAGGCATCCTACGAGCAGTACTTC.

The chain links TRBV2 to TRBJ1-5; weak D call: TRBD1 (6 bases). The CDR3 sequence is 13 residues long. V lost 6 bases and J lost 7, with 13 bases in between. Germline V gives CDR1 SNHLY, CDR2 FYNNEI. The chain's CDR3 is CASRPTTGQPQHF. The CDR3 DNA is TGTGCCAGCAGGCCCACTACAGGGCAGCCCCAGCATTTT.

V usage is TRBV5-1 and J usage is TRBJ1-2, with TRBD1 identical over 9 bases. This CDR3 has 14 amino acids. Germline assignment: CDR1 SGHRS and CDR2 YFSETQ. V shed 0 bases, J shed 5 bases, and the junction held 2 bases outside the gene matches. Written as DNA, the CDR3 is TGCGCCAGCAGCTTGGGACAGGGGGTGTATGGCTACACCTTC. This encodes CASSLGQGVYGYTF.

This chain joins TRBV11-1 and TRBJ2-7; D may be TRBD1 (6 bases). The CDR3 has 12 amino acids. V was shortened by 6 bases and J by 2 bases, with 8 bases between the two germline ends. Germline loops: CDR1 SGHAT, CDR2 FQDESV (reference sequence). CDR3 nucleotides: TGTGCCAGCAGAGGACAGACCTACGAGCAGTACTTC. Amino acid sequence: CASRGQTYEQYF.

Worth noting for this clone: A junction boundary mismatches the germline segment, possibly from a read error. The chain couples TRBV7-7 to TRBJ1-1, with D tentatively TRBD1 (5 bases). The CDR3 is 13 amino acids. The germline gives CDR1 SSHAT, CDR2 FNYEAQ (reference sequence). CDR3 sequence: CASSSTVNTEAFF. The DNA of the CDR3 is TGTGCTAGCAGCTCGACAGTGAACACTGAAGCTTTCTTT.

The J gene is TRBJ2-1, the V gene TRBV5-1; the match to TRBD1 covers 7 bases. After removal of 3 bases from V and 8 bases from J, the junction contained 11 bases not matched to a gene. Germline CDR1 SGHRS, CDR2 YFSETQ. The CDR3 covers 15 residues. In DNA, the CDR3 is TGCGCCAGCAGCTATTCAGACAGGGTTAGGGATGAGCAGTTCTTC. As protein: CASSYSDRVRDEQFF.

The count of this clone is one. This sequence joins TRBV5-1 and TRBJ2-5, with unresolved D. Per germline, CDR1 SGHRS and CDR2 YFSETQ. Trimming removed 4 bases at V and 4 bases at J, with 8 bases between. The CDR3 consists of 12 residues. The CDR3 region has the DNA TGCGCCAGCAGCCCCCCGGGAGAGACCCAGTACTTC. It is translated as CASSPPGETQYF. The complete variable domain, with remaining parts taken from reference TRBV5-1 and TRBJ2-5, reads KAGVTQTPRYLIKTRGQQVTLSCSPISGHRSVSWYQQTPGQGLQFLFEYFSETQRNKGNFPGRFSGRQFSNSRSEMNVSTLELGDSALYLCASSPPGETQYFGPGTRLLVL.

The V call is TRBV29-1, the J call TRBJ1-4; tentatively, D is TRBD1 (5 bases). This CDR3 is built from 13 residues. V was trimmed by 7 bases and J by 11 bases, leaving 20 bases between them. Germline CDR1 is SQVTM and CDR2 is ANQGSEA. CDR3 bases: TGCAGCGCCCTGAAGCCGCCGGGGGAGAAACTGTTTTTT. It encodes CSALKPPGEKLFF.

Written as DNA, the CDR3 is TGTGCCAGCAGTGCCCTAGCGCTCCCCTACAATGAGCAGTTCTTC. This codes for CASSALALPYNEQFF. The chain has TRBV2 and TRBJ2-1, with D perhaps matching TRBD2 (6 bases). The germline CDR1 and CDR2 sequences are SNHLY and FYNNEI. The CDR3 consists of 15 residues. V was pared by 4 bases and J by 2 bases, with 12 bases between.

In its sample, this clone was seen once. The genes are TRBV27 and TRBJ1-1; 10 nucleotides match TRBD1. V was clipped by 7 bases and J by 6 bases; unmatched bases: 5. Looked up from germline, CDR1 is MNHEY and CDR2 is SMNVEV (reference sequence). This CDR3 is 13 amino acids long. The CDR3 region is CASTRQGAPEAFF. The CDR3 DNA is TGTGCCAGCACTCGACAGGGGGCCCCTGAAGCTTTCTTT.

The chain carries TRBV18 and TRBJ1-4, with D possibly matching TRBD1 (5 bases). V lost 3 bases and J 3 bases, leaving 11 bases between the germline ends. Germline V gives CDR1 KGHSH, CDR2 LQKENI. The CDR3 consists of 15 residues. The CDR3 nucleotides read TGTGCCAGCTCACCCCAGGGTGTTGCTAATGAAAAACTGTTTTTT. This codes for CASSPQGVANEKLFF.

CDR3 residues: CASTRGQTDTQYF. The CDR3 nucleotides read TGTGCCAGCACCAGGGGGCAAACAGATACGCAGTATTTT. The gene calls are TRBV25-1 and TRBJ2-3, with TRBD1 matching over 8 bases. This CDR3 comprises 13 residues. Germline CDR1 and CDR2: MGHDK and SYGVNS. With V trimmed by 7 bases and J by 3 bases, 3 bases remained unmatched.

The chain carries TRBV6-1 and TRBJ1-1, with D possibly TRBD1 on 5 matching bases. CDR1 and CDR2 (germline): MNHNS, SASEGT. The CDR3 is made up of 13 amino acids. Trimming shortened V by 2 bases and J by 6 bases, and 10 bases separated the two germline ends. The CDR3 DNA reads TGTGCCAGCAGTGAATTAGGGGTCTCTGAAGCTTTCTTT. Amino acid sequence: CASSELGVSEAFF.

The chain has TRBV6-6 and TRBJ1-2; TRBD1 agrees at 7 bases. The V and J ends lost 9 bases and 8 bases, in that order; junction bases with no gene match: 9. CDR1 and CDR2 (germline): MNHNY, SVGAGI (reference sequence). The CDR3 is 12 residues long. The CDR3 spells CASADRPGGYTF. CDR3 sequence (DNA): TGTGCCAGTGCGGACAGGCCGGGCGGCTACACCTTC.

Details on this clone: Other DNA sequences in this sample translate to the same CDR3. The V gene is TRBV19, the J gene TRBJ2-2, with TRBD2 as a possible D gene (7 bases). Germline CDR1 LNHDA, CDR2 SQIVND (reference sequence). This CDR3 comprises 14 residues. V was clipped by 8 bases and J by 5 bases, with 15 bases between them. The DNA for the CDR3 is TGTGCCAGTGATTTAGGGGGGGGGACCGGGGAGCTGTTTTTT. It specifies CASDLGGGTGELFF.

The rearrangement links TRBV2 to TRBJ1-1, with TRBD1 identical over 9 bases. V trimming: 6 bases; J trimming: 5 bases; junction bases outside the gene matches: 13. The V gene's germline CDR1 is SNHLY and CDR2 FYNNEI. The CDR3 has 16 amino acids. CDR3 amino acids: CASRKDRGGPVTEAFF. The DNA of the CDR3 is TGTGCCAGCAGAAAGGACAGGGGCGGCCCCGTGACTGAAGCTTTCTTT.

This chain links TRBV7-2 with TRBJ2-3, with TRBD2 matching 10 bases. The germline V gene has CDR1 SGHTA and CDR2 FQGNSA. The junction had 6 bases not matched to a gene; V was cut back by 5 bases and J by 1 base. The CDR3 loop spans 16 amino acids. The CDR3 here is CASSDPSGGGTDTQYF. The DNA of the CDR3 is TGTGCCAGCAGCGACCCTAGCGGGGGAGGCACAGATACGCAGTATTTT.

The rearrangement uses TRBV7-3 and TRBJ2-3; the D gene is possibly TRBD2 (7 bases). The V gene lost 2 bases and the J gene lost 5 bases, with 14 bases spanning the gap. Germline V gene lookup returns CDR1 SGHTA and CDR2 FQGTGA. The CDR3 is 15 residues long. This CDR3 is CASSLRGARGDTQYF. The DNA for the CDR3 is TGTGCCAGCAGCTTACGGGGGGCCCGTGGAGATACGCAGTATTTT.

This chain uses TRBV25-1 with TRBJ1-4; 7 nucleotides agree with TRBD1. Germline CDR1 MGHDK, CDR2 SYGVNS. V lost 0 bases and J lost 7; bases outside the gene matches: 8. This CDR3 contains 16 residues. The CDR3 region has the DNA TGTGCCAGCAGTGAATACAATAGGGGGCCCGGTGAAAAACTGTTTTTT. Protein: CASSEYNRGPGEKLFF.

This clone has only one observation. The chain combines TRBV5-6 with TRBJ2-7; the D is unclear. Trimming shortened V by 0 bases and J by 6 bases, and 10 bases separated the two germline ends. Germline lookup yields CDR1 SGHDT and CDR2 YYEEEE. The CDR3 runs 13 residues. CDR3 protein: CASSLGGGSEQYF. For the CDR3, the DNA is TGTGCCAGCAGCTTGGGTGGCGGATCCGAGCAGTACTTC.

The CDR3 DNA reads as TGTGCCAGCAGTTACTCTGCAGGGGGTAAGGCTGAAGCTTTCTTT. Its translation is CASSYSAGGKAEAFF. This chain uses TRBV6-5 with TRBJ1-1; the match to TRBD1 covers 7 bases. The length of the CDR3 is 15 residues. Germline V gene lookup returns CDR1 MNHEY and CDR2 SVGAGI. J gave up 6 bases and V 0 bases, and 7 bases lay outside the gene matches.

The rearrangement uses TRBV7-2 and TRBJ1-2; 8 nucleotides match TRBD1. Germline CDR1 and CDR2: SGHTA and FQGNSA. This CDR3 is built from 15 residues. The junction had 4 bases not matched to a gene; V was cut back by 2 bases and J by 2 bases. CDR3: CASSLNQGANYGYTF. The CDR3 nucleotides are TGTGCCAGCAGCTTAAACCAGGGGGCGAACTATGGCTACACCTTC.